One and the same sample provided the 18 T cell receptor beta chains below, sequenced in a study of T-cell memory formation after mild COVID-19. One entry per CDR3 protein results from TCRdb running MiXCR on the 5' RACE reads. The sample holds 250,000 to 300,000 distinct CDR3 sequences, around 16% seen once. The sample taken for sequencing was PBMCs or a T cell subset sorted from them (not recorded which). The receptors come from a man younger than 35 who had mild COVID-19 (a few samples of this study predate the infection). Cell type and time point are not known.

The chain joins TRBV6-2 or TRBV6-3 to TRBJ2-7, with a tentative D call TRBD2 (5 bases). V was shortened by 3 bases and J by 4 bases, with 16 bases between the two germline ends. The CDR3 totals 15 residues. CDR1 and CDR2 (germline): MNHEY, SVGEGT. The CDR3 protein is CASSYTRLSNYEQYV. In nucleotides, the CDR3 is TGTGCCAGCAGTTATACGAGACTATCTAATTACGAGCAGTACGTC.

V is TRBV5-4 and J is TRBJ2-5, with a weak D call TRBD2 (5 bases). The CDR3 runs 16 residues. Trimming left V 3 bases short and J 4 bases short, with 19 bases between. The germline V gene has CDR1 SGHNT and CDR2 YYREEE (reference sequence). In DNA form, the CDR3 reads TGTGCCAGCAGCTCCAGGAAGGATAGCGTCAGAGAGACCCAGTACTTC. As protein: CASSSRKDSVRETQYF.

This clonotype was recorded a few times. CDR3 loop: CASSFREGRYEQYF. CDR3 coding DNA: TGTGCCAGCAGCTTCCGGGAGGGACGCTACGAGCAGTACTTC. J is TRBJ2-7 and V is TRBV5-6; 8 positions agree with TRBD2. The V gene's germline CDR1 is SGHDT and CDR2 YYEEEE. This CDR3 has 14 amino acids. The junction had 4 bases not matched to a gene; V was cut back by 2 bases and J by 3 bases.

This clonotype was detected a few times. V is TRBV4-3 and J is TRBJ1-2; maybe TRBD1 (6 bases). Germline V gene data show CDR1 as LGHNA and CDR2 as YSLEER. Trimming took off 8 bases at V and 4 bases at J, with 14 bases between the two ends. There are 13 residues in the CDR3. The CDR3 DNA sequence: TGCGCCAGCGGAACAGGGTGGGGCTATGGCTACACCTTC. Protein product: CASGTGWGYGYTF.

This clonotype was counted a few times. The rearrangement joins TRBV24-1 to TRBJ2-3; D is ambiguous. The CDR3 loop spans 14 amino acids. V was trimmed by 10 bases and J by 5 bases, leaving 18 bases between them. CDR1 is KGHDR and CDR2 is SFDVKD in the germline V gene. CDR3 in amino acids: CATASGTVVDTQYF. Here the CDR3 DNA reads TGTGCCACTGCTTCTGGTACAGTGGTAGATACGCAGTATTTT.

This clonotype came up a few times. The rearrangement uses TRBV10-3 and TRBJ2-1; 11 nucleotides line up with TRBD2. J lost 0 bases, V lost 5 bases, and 9 bases had no gene match. CDR1 ENHRY and CDR2 SYGVKD come from the germline V gene. This CDR3 is built from 18 residues. The CDR3 reads CAISPGLAGRSSYNEQFF. CDR3 DNA: TGTGCCATCAGTCCAGGACTAGCGGGTCGAAGCTCCTACAATGAGCAGTTCTTC.

V and J are TRBV20-1 and TRBJ2-7; D is unclear. CDR3 length equals 13 residues. In germline, CDR1 is DFQATT, CDR2 SNEGSKA (reference sequence). The ends were cut back, 0 bases at V and 0 bases at J, with 6 bases in the middle. The CDR3 DNA reads TGCAGTGCTAGAGAGGCCTCCTCCTACGAGCAGTACTTC. Residues: CSAREASSYEQYF.

V usage is TRBV7-6 and J usage is TRBJ1-5; a weak D match, TRBD1 (5 bases). CDR3 length: 15 residues. Germline CDR1 reads SGHVS; CDR2 reads FNYEAQ. The germline V and J ends were trimmed by 1 base and 6 bases, with 13 bases remaining between them. The CDR3 region is CASSLGGAAGQPQHF. CDR3 DNA: TGTGCCAGCAGCTTAGGAGGGGCCGCGGGTCAGCCCCAGCATTTT.

This chain joins TRBV6-6 and TRBJ2-7, with D perhaps TRBD1 or TRBD2 (5 bases each). Germline CDR1 MNHNY, CDR2 SVGAGI (reference sequence). V lost 4 bases and J 0 bases, leaving 13 bases between the germline ends. The CDR3 contains 15 residues. The chain's CDR3 is CASSSTRDHSYEQYV. CDR3 nucleotide sequence: TGTGCCAGCAGTTCCACCCGGGACCACTCCTACGAGCAGTACGTC.

The chain recombines TRBV6-5 with TRBJ1-1, with D hard to call. CDR3 length equals 15 residues. V lost 4 bases to trimming and J lost 6 bases, with 18 bases between them. Germline V gene lookup returns CDR1 MNHEY and CDR2 SVGAGI. For the CDR3, the DNA is TGTGCCAGCAGTTTGCGGGATACCAGGCACTCTGAAGCTTTCTTT. Its protein is CASSLRDTRHSEAFF.

This clonotype was observed a single time. The chain couples TRBV5-4 to TRBJ2-1, with D maybe TRBD1 (6 bases). Trimming shortened V by 4 bases and J by 10 bases, and 18 bases separated the two germline ends. This CDR3 is 14 amino acids long. The V gene's germline CDR1 is SGHNT and CDR2 YYREEE (reference sequence). CDR3 loop: CASSPATGQQEQFF. CDR3 bases: TGTGCCAGCAGCCCGGCCACAGGGCAGCAGGAGCAGTTCTTC.

This clonotype has ten or more counts. V and J are TRBV10-3 and TRBJ2-3; no clear D. V dropped 0 bases and J dropped 14 bases, with 15 bases sitting between them. CDR3 length: 13 residues. The germline V gene encodes CDR1 ENHRY and CDR2 SYGVKD. CDR3 protein: CAISESILDPRYF. The CDR3, as DNA: TGTGCCATCAGTGAGTCGATTCTGGACCCCAGGTATTTT.

There are a few counts of this clonotype. The V and J genes are TRBV6-2 or TRBV6-3 and TRBJ2-1; TRBD1 is a possible D gene (6 bases). The CDR3 covers 15 residues. CDR1 MNHEY and CDR2 SVGEGT come from the germline V gene. Trimming left V 2 bases short and J 9 bases short, with 17 bases between. CDR3 coding DNA: TGTGCCAGCAGTTACCTGAGCACAGGGTTTGTTGAGCAGTTCTTC. Translating gives CASSYLSTGFVEQFF.

This clonotype has only a few counts. V usage is TRBV4-1 and J usage is TRBJ2-1, with D maybe TRBD1 (5 bases). Germline V lookup: CDR1 MGHRA, CDR2 YSYEKL. CDR3 length: 15 amino acids. V dropped 6 bases and J dropped 6 bases, with 18 bases sitting between them. The CDR3 loop reads CASSPRTYSGNEQFF. CDR3 bases: TGCGCCAGCAGTCCAAGGACATATTCTGGCAATGAGCAGTTCTTC.

In its sample, this clonotype was seen many times. The chain recombines TRBV7-2 with TRBJ2-3; no definite D call. Germline-derived CDR1 and CDR2 are SGHTA and FQGNSA. This CDR3 is built from 12 residues. V was trimmed by 4 bases and J by 1 base, leaving 3 bases between them. The CDR3 here is CASSWGTDTQYF. The CDR3 DNA sequence: TGTGCCAGCAGCTGGGGCACAGATACGCAGTATTTT.

The chain joins TRBV12-3 or TRBV12-4 to TRBJ1-6; D is ambiguous. The CDR3 runs 14 residues. V lost 5 bases to trimming and J lost 5 bases, with 10 bases between them. This CDR3 reads CASSDSPNNSPLHF. The CDR3, as DNA: TGTGCCAGCAGTGATTCTCCCAATAATTCACCCCTCCACTTT.

This clonotype was detected only a few times. The chain employs TRBV15 and TRBJ2-2; D is possibly TRBD1 (6 bases). Germline V gene sequence: CDR1 LNHNV, CDR2 YYDKDF (reference sequence). The V gene lost 1 base and the J gene lost 5 bases, with 14 bases spanning the gap. CDR3 size: 16 residues. The CDR3 DNA reads as TGTGCCACCAGCAGAGCGCCCAGGGGACCAACCGGGGAGCTGTTTTTT. It codes for CATSRAPRGPTGELFF. Complete variable domain (other parts from reference TRBV15 and TRBJ2-2): DAMVIQNPRYQVTQFGKPVTLSCSQTLNHNVMYWYQQKSSQAPKLLFHYYDKDFNNEADTPDNFQSRRPNTSFCFLDIRSPGLGDTAMYLCATSRAPRGPTGELFFGEGSRLTVL.

This clonotype has at least ten counts. The rearrangement links TRBV7-2 to TRBJ2-7, with TRBD2 as a possible D gene (6 bases). Germline V CDR1 and CDR2: SGHTA, FQGNSA. The germline V and J ends were trimmed by 5 bases and 7 bases, with 18 bases remaining between them. The CDR3 spans 14 residues. The CDR3 loop reads CASSRRDLWGEQYF. The CDR3 nucleotides read TGTGCCAGCAGCCGGAGGGACCTCTGGGGAGAGCAGTACTTC. Looking up the rest from reference TRBV7-2 and TRBJ2-7 gives the full variable domain: GAGVSQSPSNKVTEKGKDVELRCDPISGHTALYWYRQSLGQGLEFLIYFQGNSAPDKSGLPSDRFSAERTGGSVSTLTIQRTQQEDSAVYLCASSRRDLWGEQYFGPGTRLTVT.